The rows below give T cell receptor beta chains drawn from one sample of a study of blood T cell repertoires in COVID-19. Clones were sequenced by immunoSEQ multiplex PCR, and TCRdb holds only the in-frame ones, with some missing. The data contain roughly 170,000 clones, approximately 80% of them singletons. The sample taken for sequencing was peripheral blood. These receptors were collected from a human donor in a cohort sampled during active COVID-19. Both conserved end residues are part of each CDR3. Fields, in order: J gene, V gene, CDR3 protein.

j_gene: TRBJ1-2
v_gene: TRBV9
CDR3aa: CASSVEGEINYGYTF

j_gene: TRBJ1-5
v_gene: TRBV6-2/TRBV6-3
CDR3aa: CASSGYRGTNQPQHF

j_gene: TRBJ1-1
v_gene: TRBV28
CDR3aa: CASSLLARGNTEAFF

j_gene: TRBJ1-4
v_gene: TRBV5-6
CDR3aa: CASREMTGEGEKLFF

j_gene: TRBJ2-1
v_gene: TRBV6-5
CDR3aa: CASLDSFYNEQFF

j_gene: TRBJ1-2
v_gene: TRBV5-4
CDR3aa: CASSVGGFYNYGYTF

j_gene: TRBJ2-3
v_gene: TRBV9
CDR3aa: CASSSLDTGGTDTQYF

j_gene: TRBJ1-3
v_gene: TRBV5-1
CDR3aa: CASSLGGNSGNTIYF

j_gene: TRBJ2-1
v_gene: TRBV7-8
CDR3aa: CASSSERGGYNEQFF

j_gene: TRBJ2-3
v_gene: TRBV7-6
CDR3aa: CASSLARDTQYF

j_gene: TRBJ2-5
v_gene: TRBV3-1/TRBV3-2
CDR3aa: CASSQDRSRQETQYF

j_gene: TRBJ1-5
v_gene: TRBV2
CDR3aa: CASKQGSNQPQHF

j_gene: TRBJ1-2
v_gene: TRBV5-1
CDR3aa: CASSTSGTGYDYGYTF

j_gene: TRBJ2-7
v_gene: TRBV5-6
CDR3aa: CASSWGQGSYEQYF

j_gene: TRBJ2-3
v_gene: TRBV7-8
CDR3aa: CASSLGRVTDTQYF

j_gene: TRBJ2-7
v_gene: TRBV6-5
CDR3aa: CASHERGIRYEQYF

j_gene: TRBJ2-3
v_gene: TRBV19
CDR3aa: CASRQAGVATDTQYF

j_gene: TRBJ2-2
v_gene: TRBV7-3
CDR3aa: CASSTEQGTGELFF

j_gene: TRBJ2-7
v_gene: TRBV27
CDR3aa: CASSLRQANYEQYF

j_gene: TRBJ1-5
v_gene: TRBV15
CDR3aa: CATSREPGTPNQPQHF

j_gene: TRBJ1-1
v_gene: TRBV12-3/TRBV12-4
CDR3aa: CASIGTVPEAFF

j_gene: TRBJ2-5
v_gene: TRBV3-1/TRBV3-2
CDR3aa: CASSQDLSVSQETQYF

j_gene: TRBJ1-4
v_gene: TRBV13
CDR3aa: CASSEGAGEKLFF

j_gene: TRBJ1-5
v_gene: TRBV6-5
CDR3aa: CASSYSPQVSNQPQHF

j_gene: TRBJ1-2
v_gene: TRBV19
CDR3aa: CASSIEGGNDYGYTF

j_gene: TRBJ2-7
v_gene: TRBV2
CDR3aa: CASTEPGYYEQYF

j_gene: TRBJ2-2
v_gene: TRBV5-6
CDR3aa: CASSLGDRRHSGELFF

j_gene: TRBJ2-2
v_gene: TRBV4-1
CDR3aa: CASSLRRLQGGTGELFF

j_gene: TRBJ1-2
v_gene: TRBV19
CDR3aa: CASSIEGQGAYTF

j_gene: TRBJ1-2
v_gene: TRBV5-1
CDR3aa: CASSLGQSNYGYTF

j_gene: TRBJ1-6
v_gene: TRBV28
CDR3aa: CASSRFSSYNSPLHF

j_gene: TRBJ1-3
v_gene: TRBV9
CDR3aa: CASSVSGSSGNTIYF

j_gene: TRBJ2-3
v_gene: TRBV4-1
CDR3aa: CASSPTGGRDTQYF

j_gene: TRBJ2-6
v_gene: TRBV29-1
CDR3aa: CSVDSDSGANVLTF